The 16 T cell receptor beta chains below were found in one sample sequenced in a study of spatial heterogeneity in lung cancer. Specified time point: blood at routine non-recurrence follow-up after resection. TCRdb re-analysed the 5' RACE reads in MiXCR, keeping a single row per CDR3 protein. The data show tens of thousands of distinct CDR3 sequences, about a tenth seen once. The input for sequencing was PBMCs, taken at follow-up. The receptors originated from a male donor with early-stage non-small cell lung cancer.

In this sample, this clonotype turned up many times. The chain carries TRBV28 and TRBJ2-3; TRBD1 matches 7 bases. Germline lookup yields CDR1 MDHEN and CDR2 SYDVKM. Unmatched junction bases numbered 7, after V lost 6 bases and J lost 4 bases. This CDR3 is built from 14 residues. This CDR3 reads CASSLTGAPDTQYF. The CDR3, as DNA: TGTGCCAGCAGCCTCACAGGGGCCCCAGATACGCAGTATTTT.

V usage is TRBV20-1 and J usage is TRBJ2-3; 9 bases line up with TRBD2. The CDR3 loop spans 14 amino acids. The trim removed 5 bases at V and 1 base at J, leaving 4 bases unmatched. Germline V gene sequence: CDR1 DFQATT, CDR2 SNEGSKA (reference sequence). The chain's CDR3 is CSAPTSGGTDTQYF. DNA of the CDR3: TGCAGTGCTCCGACTAGCGGAGGCACAGATACGCAGTATTTT.

The sample holds many counts of this clonotype. The rearrangement links TRBV10-3 to TRBJ2-5; tentatively, D is TRBD1 or TRBD2 (5 bases each). Trimming took 0 bases from V and 4 from J, leaving 9 bases between them. The germline CDR1 and CDR2 sequences are ENHRY and SYGVKD. This CDR3 is built from 14 residues. The CDR3 coding sequence is TGTGCCATCAGTGAGTCTCTGGGGACAGAGACCCAGTACTTC. As protein: CAISESLGTETQYF.

The table lists this clonotype with many counts. The chain couples TRBV4-3 to TRBJ2-2, with D perhaps TRBD2 (5 bases). The CDR3 spans 17 residues. V was pared by 0 bases and J by 1 base, with 12 bases between. Germline CDR1 reads LGHNA; CDR2 reads YSLEER. The CDR3 loop reads CASSQDHWRQNTGELFF. For the CDR3, the DNA is TGCGCCAGCAGCCAAGACCATTGGAGGCAGAACACCGGGGAGCTGTTTTTT.

In DNA form, the CDR3 reads TGTGCCAGCAGCCCGCCTCCGGGACGGTTCCGGTATGGCTACACCTTC. Its protein is CASSPPPGRFRYGYTF. The V call is TRBV3-1, the J call TRBJ1-2, with a weak D call TRBD1 (5 bases). In germline, CDR1 is LGHDT, CDR2 YNNKEL (reference sequence). CDR3 length: 16 residues. Trimming took off 4 bases at V and 5 bases at J, with 20 bases between the two ends.

V and J are TRBV28 and TRBJ1-6, with D perhaps TRBD1 (6 bases). Trimming shortened V by 6 bases and J by 5 bases, and 14 bases separated the two germline ends. Looked up from germline, CDR1 is MDHEN and CDR2 is SYDVKM. The CDR3 runs to 15 residues. For the CDR3, the DNA is TGTGCCAGCAGCCCTCTCAGGGGCGATAATTCACCCCTCCACTTT. It specifies CASSPLRGDNSPLHF.

This clonotype was seen ten or more times. The chain couples TRBV20-1 to TRBJ1-4; the D is unclear. Deletions cut 0 bases from V and 5 bases from J, with 10 bases between. Germline CDR1 reads DFQATT; CDR2 reads SNEGSKA (reference sequence). This CDR3 has 14 residues. CDR3 sequence (DNA): TGCAGTGCTAGAGATCAAGAAATAAATGAAAAACTGTTTTTT. As protein: CSARDQEINEKLFF.

This clonotype appeared a few times. The V and J genes are TRBV19 and TRBJ1-5; tentatively, D is TRBD1 (6 bases). Germline values: CDR1 LNHDA, CDR2 SQIVND (reference sequence). V lost 3 bases and J 6 bases, leaving 15 bases between the germline ends. The CDR3 is 15 residues long. CDR3 DNA: TGTGCCAGTAGTATGTGGGTACAGGGAGTTCAGCCCCAGCATTTT. This sequence encodes CASSMWVQGVQPQHF.

This clonotype was counted between two and nine times. This chain connects TRBV5-6 to TRBJ2-5; no definite D call. The CDR3 totals 11 residues. CDR1 is SGHDT and CDR2 is YYEEEE in the germline V gene. V lost 0 bases and J lost 4, with 1 base in between. CDR3 coding DNA: TGTGCCAGCAGCTTGGCAGAGACCCAGTACTTC. Protein sequence: CASSLAETQYF.

The sample holds a few counts of this clonotype. The rearrangement links TRBV5-1 to TRBJ2-7, with 8 nucleotides matching TRBD1. The CDR3 is 15 residues long. Germline V gene sequence: CDR1 SGHRS, CDR2 YFSETQ. J was trimmed by 4 bases and V by 0 bases; bases with no gene match: 6. In DNA, the CDR3 is TGCGCCAGCAGCTTGGGACAGGGGATTGTATACGAGCAGTACTTC. Its protein is CASSLGQGIVYEQYF.

The V and J genes are TRBV28 and TRBJ1-6; no definite D call. Looked up from germline, CDR1 is MDHEN and CDR2 is SYDVKM. V shed 6 bases and J shed 4 bases, with 13 bases lying between them. CDR3 length: 15 residues. The CDR3 region is CASSSPDRYNSPLHF. CDR3 nucleotides: TGTGCCAGCAGCTCCCCGGACCGTTATAATTCACCCCTCCACTTT.

Many counts were recorded for this clonotype. The chain recombines TRBV7-8 with TRBJ1-3; D remains ambiguous. The germline CDR1 and CDR2 sequences are SGHVS and FQNEAQ. This CDR3 contains 13 residues. V shed 3 bases and J shed 4 bases, with 7 bases lying between them. CDR3 bases: TGTGCCAGCAGCTTGAGGGCAGGAAACACCATATATTTT. Its translation: CASSLRAGNTIYF.

This clonotype was detected only a few times. The genes are TRBV25-1 and TRBJ2-2, with D possibly matching TRBD1 (6 bases). The ends were cut back, 6 bases at V and 9 bases at J, with 14 bases in the middle. The length of the CDR3 is 13 residues. From germline, CDR1 is MGHDK and CDR2 SYGVNS. CDR3 loop: CASRSRDTWELFF. CDR3 nucleotides: TGTGCCAGCAGGAGCCGGGACACTTGGGAGCTGTTTTTT.

The chain couples TRBV20-1 to TRBJ2-7; 7 bases match TRBD1. The CDR3 consists of 14 residues. Germline V gives CDR1 DFQATT, CDR2 SNEGSKA (reference sequence). J gave up 3 bases and V 3 bases, and 8 bases lay outside the gene matches. This chain's CDR3 is CSAREEGGIYEQYF. CDR3 nucleotide sequence: TGCAGTGCTAGGGAGGAAGGGGGCATCTACGAGCAGTACTTC.

In this sample, this clonotype turned up many times. The gene calls are TRBV27 and TRBJ1-5, with D tentatively TRBD1 (5 bases). There are 16 residues in the CDR3. The germline V gene encodes CDR1 MNHEY and CDR2 SMNVEV (reference sequence). Between the trimmed V and J ends, which lost 5 bases and 5 bases, there was a span of 19 bases. In nucleotides, the CDR3 is TGTGCCAGCAGTCCAAGCATGGGGGAGGCGGATCAGCCCCAGCATTTT. Translating gives CASSPSMGEADQPQHF.

This clonotype turned up a few times. The chain carries TRBV7-6 and TRBJ2-7; the D gene is possibly TRBD1 (5 bases). V was trimmed by 1 base and J by 3 bases, leaving 10 bases between them. Germline CDR1 is SGHVS and CDR2 is FNYEAQ. The CDR3 consists of 14 residues. CDR3 in amino acids: CASSLGADSYEQYF. The CDR3 nucleotides are TGTGCCAGCAGCTTAGGGGCCGACAGCTACGAGCAGTACTTC.